These T cell receptor beta chains were read from a single sample in a study of control samples from healthy donors and cancer patients. Produced via immunoSEQ multiplex PCR; TCRdb's table is partial and in-frame only. This repertoire shows under 85,000 clones, 80% to 95% found once; its top ten account for 1.3%. The material sequenced was PBMCs. The origin of the receptors is a woman aged 40-49 years with lung cancer. The CDR3 runs from the conserved cysteine through the conserved F or W. Fields, in order: V gene, CDR3 length, J gene, clone size, D gene, CDR3 protein, CDR3 DNA. D genes are given only for firm matches. Size is stated for part of the rows, as once, few or many counts, or as a class when the clone is expanded.

v_gene: TRBV5-6
len: 17
j_gene: TRBJ1-3
abundance: -
d_gene: -
CDR3aa: CASSLIGLGNSGNTIYF
CDR3nt: TGTGCCAGCAGCTTGATTGGGTTAGGCAACTCTGGAAACACCATATATTTT

v_gene: TRBV11-3
len: 16
j_gene: TRBJ1-1
abundance: -
d_gene: -
CDR3aa: CASSPTERRRNTEAFF
CDR3nt: TGTGCCAGCAGCCCTACAGAAAGGAGGAGGAACACTGAAGCTTTCTTT

v_gene: TRBV5-6
len: 12
j_gene: TRBJ1-1
abundance: -
d_gene: TRBD1
CDR3aa: CASSTGATEAFF
CDR3nt: TGTGCCAGCAGTACAGGGGCCACTGAAGCTTTCTTT

v_gene: TRBV7-8
len: 16
j_gene: TRBJ2-7
abundance: -
d_gene: -
CDR3aa: CASSTPSEVSSYEQYF
CDR3nt: TGTGCCAGCAGCACCCCCAGTGAGGTTAGCTCCTACGAGCAGTACTTC

v_gene: TRBV7-9
len: 14
j_gene: TRBJ1-2
abundance: medium-sized
d_gene: -
CDR3aa: CASSDGPAGEGYTF
CDR3nt: TGTGCCAGCAGCGACGGGCCGGCCGGGGAAGGCTACACCTTC

v_gene: TRBV7-8
len: 16
j_gene: TRBJ2-7
abundance: -
d_gene: -
CDR3aa: CASSLATAGNSYEQYF
CDR3nt: TGTGCCAGCAGCCTCGCTACAGCGGGCAACTCCTACGAGCAGTACTTC

v_gene: TRBV6-5
len: 11
j_gene: TRBJ2-7
abundance: once
d_gene: -
CDR3aa: CASSRVGEQYF
CDR3nt: TGTGCCAGCAGTCGTGTTGGCGAGCAGTACTTC

v_gene: TRBV2
len: 12
j_gene: TRBJ1-2
abundance: -
d_gene: -
CDR3aa: CASSERTVGYTF
CDR3nt: TGTGCCAGCAGCGAAAGGACAGTTGGCTACACCTTC

v_gene: TRBV19
len: 14
j_gene: TRBJ1-2
abundance: -
d_gene: -
CDR3aa: CASSEDTTNYGYTF
CDR3nt: TGTGCCAGTAGTGAGGACACGACCAACTATGGCTACACCTTC

v_gene: TRBV27
len: 17
j_gene: TRBJ1-6
abundance: -
d_gene: -
CDR3aa: CASGPDHHPPRDSPLHF
CDR3nt: TGTGCCAGCGGCCCTGACCATCACCCCCCTCGGGATTCACCCCTCCACTTT

v_gene: TRBV6-6
len: 14
j_gene: TRBJ2-7
abundance: -
d_gene: -
CDR3aa: CASSYSRAIDEQYF
CDR3nt: TGTGCCAGCAGTTACTCAAGGGCCATAGACGAGCAGTACTTC

v_gene: TRBV30
len: 14
j_gene: TRBJ1-2
abundance: -
d_gene: TRBD1
CDR3aa: CAWSGLQGARGYTF
CDR3nt: TGTGCCTGGAGCGGCCTCCAGGGGGCAAGGGGCTACACCTTC

v_gene: TRBV5-1
len: 14
j_gene: TRBJ1-4
abundance: -
d_gene: -
CDR3aa: CASSLFQGAEKLFF
CDR3nt: TGCGCCAGCAGCTTGTTCCAGGGAGCGGAAAAACTGTTTTTT

v_gene: TRBV7-2
len: 15
j_gene: TRBJ1-6
abundance: -
d_gene: TRBD1
CDR3aa: CASSPQGQGASPLHF
CDR3nt: TGTGCCAGCAGCCCCCAGGGACAGGGAGCTTCACCCCTCCACTTT

v_gene: TRBV19
len: 15
j_gene: TRBJ1-2
abundance: -
d_gene: TRBD1
CDR3aa: CASSLGTGRLLGYTF
CDR3nt: TGTGCCAGTAGTCTTGGGACAGGGAGGCTATTGGGCTACACCTTC

v_gene: TRBV3-1/TRBV3-2
len: 12
j_gene: TRBJ2-7
abundance: -
d_gene: -
CDR3aa: CASSQGRGEQYF
CDR3nt: TGTGCCAGCAGCCAGGGTCGGGGCGAGCAGTACTTC

v_gene: TRBV20-1
len: 15
j_gene: TRBJ1-1
abundance: -
d_gene: -
CDR3aa: CSASGPGARNTEAFF
CDR3nt: TGCAGTGCTAGTGGCCCAGGGGCAAGGAACACTGAAGCTTTCTTT

v_gene: TRBV19
len: 15
j_gene: TRBJ2-1
abundance: -
d_gene: -
CDR3aa: CASSWGAGRGDEQFF
CDR3nt: TGTGCCAGTAGTTGGGGCGCAGGGAGAGGCGATGAGCAGTTCTTC

v_gene: TRBV30
len: 15
j_gene: TRBJ1-5
abundance: -
d_gene: -
CDR3aa: CAWSSDPEPFQPQHF
CDR3nt: TGTGCCTGGAGTTCGGACCCCGAACCCTTTCAGCCCCAGCATTTT

v_gene: TRBV15
len: 16
j_gene: TRBJ1-4
abundance: -
d_gene: TRBD1
CDR3aa: CATSREVLGGGEKLFF
CDR3nt: TGTGCCACCAGCAGAGAGGTTTTAGGGGGCGGTGAAAAACTGTTTTTT

v_gene: TRBV19
len: 14
j_gene: TRBJ2-2
abundance: once
d_gene: -
CDR3aa: CASSIVGNTGELFF
CDR3nt: TGTGCCAGTAGTATAGTTGGAAACACCGGGGAGCTGTTTTTT

v_gene: TRBV5-8
len: 15
j_gene: TRBJ2-2
abundance: -
d_gene: -
CDR3aa: CASSLVQGRTGELFF
CDR3nt: TGTGCCAGCAGCTTGGTTCAGGGAAGAACCGGGGAGCTGTTTTTT

v_gene: TRBV7-7
len: 15
j_gene: TRBJ2-7
abundance: -
d_gene: -
CDR3aa: CASSLAYDRTYEQYF
CDR3nt: TGTGCTAGCAGCTTAGCTTACGACAGGACCTACGAGCAGTACTTC

v_gene: TRBV7-2
len: 11
j_gene: TRBJ1-2
abundance: -
d_gene: -
CDR3aa: CASQAHYGYTF
CDR3nt: TGTGCCAGCCAGGCTCATTATGGCTACACCTTC

v_gene: TRBV19
len: 13
j_gene: TRBJ1-1
abundance: -
d_gene: TRBD1
CDR3aa: CASTDRVGTEAFF
CDR3nt: TGTGCCAGTACCGACAGGGTCGGGACTGAAGCTTTCTTT

v_gene: TRBV27
len: 13
j_gene: TRBJ1-1
abundance: -
d_gene: -
CDR3aa: CASSLEMGLEAFF
CDR3nt: TGTGCCAGCAGTTTAGAAATGGGGCTGGAAGCTTTCTTT

v_gene: TRBV27
len: 13
j_gene: TRBJ2-5
abundance: -
d_gene: -
CDR3aa: CASSLLGQETQYF
CDR3nt: TGTGCCAGCAGTTTGCTCGGTCAAGAGACCCAGTACTTC

v_gene: TRBV11-2
len: 12
j_gene: TRBJ1-4
abundance: -
d_gene: -
CDR3aa: CASSFPSEKLFF
CDR3nt: TGTGCCAGCAGCTTCCCCTCGGAAAAACTGTTTTTT

v_gene: TRBV24-1
len: 15
j_gene: TRBJ1-1
abundance: -
d_gene: -
CDR3aa: CATSEAKGRDTEAFF
CDR3nt: TGTGCCACCAGTGAGGCGAAGGGGCGCGACACTGAAGCTTTCTTT

v_gene: TRBV14
len: 13
j_gene: TRBJ1-1
abundance: once
d_gene: -
CDR3aa: CASSQVRGTEAFF
CDR3nt: TGTGCCAGCAGCCAAGTCAGGGGCACTGAAGCTTTCTTT

v_gene: TRBV5-1
len: 17
j_gene: TRBJ2-2
abundance: -
d_gene: -
CDR3aa: CASSLEQLGQGAGELFF
CDR3nt: TGCGCCAGCAGCTTGGAACAGCTTGGGCAGGGCGCCGGGGAGCTGTTTTTT

v_gene: TRBV3-1/TRBV3-2
len: 14
j_gene: TRBJ2-7
abundance: -
d_gene: TRBD1
CDR3aa: CASSPYRGSYEQYF
CDR3nt: TGTGCCAGCAGCCCGTACAGGGGATCCTACGAGCAGTACTTC

v_gene: TRBV10-3
len: 14
j_gene: TRBJ2-5
abundance: -
d_gene: -
CDR3aa: CAIRDPRGGETQYF
CDR3nt: TGTGCCATCAGAGACCCCAGGGGAGGAGAGACCCAGTACTTC

v_gene: TRBV6-6
len: 11
j_gene: TRBJ2-7
abundance: -
d_gene: -
CDR3aa: CASTALYEQYF
CDR3nt: TGTGCCAGCACCGCCTTGTACGAGCAGTACTTC

v_gene: TRBV9
len: 14
j_gene: TRBJ1-2
abundance: -
d_gene: -
CDR3aa: CASSVGMGSYGYTF
CDR3nt: TGTGCCAGCAGCGTAGGAATGGGCTCCTATGGCTACACCTTC

v_gene: TRBV5-6
len: 15
j_gene: TRBJ2-5
abundance: -
d_gene: TRBD2
CDR3aa: CASSLSGTSGATQYF
CDR3nt: TGTGCCAGCAGCTTGTCCGGGACTAGCGGCGCGACCCAGTACTTC

v_gene: TRBV6-5
len: 15
j_gene: TRBJ1-4
abundance: -
d_gene: TRBD1
CDR3aa: CASRRQTGTNEKLFF
CDR3nt: TGTGCCAGCAGGCGCCAGACAGGGACTAATGAAAAACTGTTTTTT

v_gene: TRBV3-1/TRBV3-2
len: 13
j_gene: TRBJ1-1
abundance: -
d_gene: -
CDR3aa: CASSPRGEAEAFF
CDR3nt: TGTGCCAGCAGCCCACGGGGGGAGGCTGAAGCTTTCTTT

v_gene: TRBV6-6
len: 11
j_gene: TRBJ1-2
abundance: once
d_gene: -
CDR3aa: CEAGANYGYTF
CDR3nt: TGTGAGGCCGGAGCTAACTATGGCTACACCTTC

v_gene: TRBV30
len: 14
j_gene: TRBJ2-7
abundance: few
d_gene: -
CDR3aa: CAWRPSYRGGEQYF
CDR3nt: TGTGCCTGGAGGCCCAGTTACAGGGGGGGGGAGCAGTACTTC

v_gene: TRBV20-1
len: 15
j_gene: TRBJ1-3
abundance: once
d_gene: -
CDR3aa: CSAGGQVTPGNTIYF
CDR3nt: TGCAGTGCTGGTGGCCAGGTCACTCCTGGAAACACCATATATTTT

v_gene: TRBV2
len: 12
j_gene: TRBJ2-7
abundance: -
d_gene: -
CDR3aa: CASSSGSYEQYF
CDR3nt: TGTGCCAGCAGCTCTGGGAGCTACGAGCAGTACTTC

v_gene: TRBV27
len: 15
j_gene: TRBJ1-2
abundance: -
d_gene: -
CDR3aa: CASRPVQGVLYGYTF
CDR3nt: TGTGCCAGCAGACCCGTCCAGGGAGTGCTATATGGCTACACCTTC

v_gene: TRBV6-5
len: 16
j_gene: TRBJ1-3
abundance: -
d_gene: TRBD1
CDR3aa: CASSFGQASSGNTIYF
CDR3nt: TGTGCCAGCAGTTTCGGACAGGCTAGCTCTGGAAACACCATATATTTT

v_gene: TRBV6-5
len: 13
j_gene: TRBJ1-1
abundance: -
d_gene: -
CDR3aa: CASSYTLNTEAFF
CDR3nt: TGTGCCAGCAGTTACACCCTTAACACTGAAGCTTTCTTT

v_gene: TRBV12-3/TRBV12-4
len: 10
j_gene: TRBJ2-1
abundance: few
d_gene: -
CDR3aa: CASSSGEQFF
CDR3nt: TGTGCCAGCAGTTCAGGGGAGCAGTTCTTC

v_gene: TRBV5-6
len: 17
j_gene: TRBJ1-3
abundance: -
d_gene: -
CDR3aa: CASSLPTTGFSGNTIYF
CDR3nt: TGTGCCAGCAGCTTACCAACCACAGGCTTCTCTGGAAACACCATATATTTT

v_gene: TRBV18
len: 16
j_gene: TRBJ1-5
abundance: -
d_gene: -
CDR3aa: CASSSTLGLGNQPQHF
CDR3nt: TGTGCCAGCTCATCCACCTTGGGGTTGGGCAATCAGCCCCAGCATTTT

v_gene: TRBV18
len: 12
j_gene: TRBJ2-7
abundance: -
d_gene: -
CDR3aa: CASSPSTREQYF
CDR3nt: TGTGCCAGCTCACCCTCAACTAGGGAGCAGTACTTC

v_gene: TRBV2
len: 13
j_gene: TRBJ1-1
abundance: few
d_gene: TRBD1
CDR3aa: CATRQGANTEAFF
CDR3nt: TGTGCCACGCGTCAGGGGGCAAACACTGAAGCTTTCTTT

v_gene: TRBV2
len: 16
j_gene: TRBJ1-4
abundance: -
d_gene: TRBD1
CDR3aa: CASLNRETGAREKLFF
CDR3nt: TGTGCCAGCTTGAACCGGGAGACAGGGGCCCGTGAAAAACTGTTTTTT